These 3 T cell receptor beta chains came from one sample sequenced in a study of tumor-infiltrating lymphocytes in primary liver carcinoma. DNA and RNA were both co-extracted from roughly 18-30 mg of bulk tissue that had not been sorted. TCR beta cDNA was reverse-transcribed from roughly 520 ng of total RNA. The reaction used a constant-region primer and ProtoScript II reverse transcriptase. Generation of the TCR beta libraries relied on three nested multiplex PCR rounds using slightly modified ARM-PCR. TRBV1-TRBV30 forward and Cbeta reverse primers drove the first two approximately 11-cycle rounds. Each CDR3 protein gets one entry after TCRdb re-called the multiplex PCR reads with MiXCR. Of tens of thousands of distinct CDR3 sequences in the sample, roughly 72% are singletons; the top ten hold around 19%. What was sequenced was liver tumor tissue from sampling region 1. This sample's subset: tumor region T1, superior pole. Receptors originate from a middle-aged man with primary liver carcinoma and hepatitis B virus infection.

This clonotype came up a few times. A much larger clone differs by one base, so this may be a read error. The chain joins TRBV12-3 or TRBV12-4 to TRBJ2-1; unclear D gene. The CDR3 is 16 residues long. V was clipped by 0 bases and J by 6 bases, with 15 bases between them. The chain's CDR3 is CASSLANRPPGNEQFF. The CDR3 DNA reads TGTGCCAGCAGTTTAGCGAATCGTCCCCCGGGCAATGAGCAGTTCTTC.

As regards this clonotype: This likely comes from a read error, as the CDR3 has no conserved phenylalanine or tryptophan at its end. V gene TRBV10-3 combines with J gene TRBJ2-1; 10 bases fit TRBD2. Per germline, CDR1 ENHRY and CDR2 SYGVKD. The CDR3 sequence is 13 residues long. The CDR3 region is CVTLAGPYNEQFI. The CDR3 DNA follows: TGTGTCACACTAGCGGGACCCTACAATGAGCAGTTCATC.

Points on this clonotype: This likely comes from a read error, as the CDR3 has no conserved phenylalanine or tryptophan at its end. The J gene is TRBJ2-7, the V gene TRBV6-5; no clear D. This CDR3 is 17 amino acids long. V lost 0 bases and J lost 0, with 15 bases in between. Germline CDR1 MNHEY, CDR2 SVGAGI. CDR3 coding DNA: TGTGCCAGCAGTTACTCGAACCCGCAGGCCCACTCCTACGAGCAGTACCTC. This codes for CASSYSNPQAHSYEQYL.